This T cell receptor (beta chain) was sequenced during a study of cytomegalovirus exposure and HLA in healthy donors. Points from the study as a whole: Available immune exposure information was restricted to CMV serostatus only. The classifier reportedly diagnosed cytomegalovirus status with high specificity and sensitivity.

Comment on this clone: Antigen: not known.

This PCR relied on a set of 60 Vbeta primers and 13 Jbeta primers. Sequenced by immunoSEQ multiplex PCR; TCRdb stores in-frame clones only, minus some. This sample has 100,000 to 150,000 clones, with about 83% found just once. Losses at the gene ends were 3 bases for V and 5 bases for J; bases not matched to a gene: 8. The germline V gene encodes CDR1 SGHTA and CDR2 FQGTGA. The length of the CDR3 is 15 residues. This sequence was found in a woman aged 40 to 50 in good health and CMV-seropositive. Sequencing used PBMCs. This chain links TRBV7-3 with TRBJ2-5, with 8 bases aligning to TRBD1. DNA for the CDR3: TGTGCCAGCAGCTTCGCAGGCAGGGGGCAGGAGACCCAGTACTTC. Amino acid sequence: CASSFAGRGQETQYF.